This T cell receptor (beta chain) appears in the sequencing data of a study of T-cell reconstitution after alpha-beta-depleted transplantation in children. Researchers prepared the TCRbeta library using unique molecular identifiers, the study reports. A single record per CDR3 protein comes from TCRdb applying MiXCR to the PCR reads. Of a few hundred thousand distinct CDR3 sequences in the sample, approximately 7.3% were seen once. Notes on this clonotype: Its antigen is undetermined.

Whole-study findings and limits: Reportedly, only several hundred clones from non-depleted graft cells drove alpha-beta T-cell counts at about two months. Newly made T cells mostly supplied T-cell counts and diversity one year after transplant. Recipient T cells and thymic progenitors that survived gave rise to the high TCRbeta diversity observed at day 60 in some patients.

This CDR3 comprises 17 residues. The V gene's germline CDR1 is MNHNS and CDR2 SASEGT. Trimming at V came to 2 bases and at J to 5 bases, leaving 10 bases not matched to a gene. The starting material was peripheral blood, obtained 360 days after TCRalphabeta/CD19-depleted stem cell transplant. The origin of this receptor is a female patient between 2 and 10 years old who had a stem cell transplant for Fanconi anemia, so the T cells may come from the graft donor. The chain links TRBV6-1 to TRBJ2-7, with 12 nucleotides matching TRBD2. In DNA form, the CDR3 reads TGTGCCAGCAGTGAATTCGCTCGGACTAGCGGGGTTCACGAGCAGTACGTC. This sequence encodes CASSEFARTSGVHEQYV.